The 29 T cell receptor beta chains listed next were all sequenced from one sample in a study of blood T cell repertoires in COVID-19. TCRdb keeps only in-frame clones here, not all; method: immunoSEQ multiplex PCR. The table records around 100,000 clones, around 91% of them present only once. The sequencing input was peripheral blood. All receptors come from a man between 18 and 29 years old with COVID-19, enrolled during active disease.

This clone was counted a few times. The chain links TRBV4-2 to TRBJ1-5, with a weak D call TRBD1 (5 bases). The CDR3 runs 15 residues. CDR1 is LGHNA and CDR2 is YNFKEQ in the germline V gene. Trimming removed 0 bases at V and 3 bases at J, with 9 bases between. The CDR3 loop reads CASSQDGTINQPQHF. The CDR3 region has the DNA TGTGCCAGCAGCCAAGATGGGACTATCAATCAGCCCCAGCATTTT.

J is TRBJ1-1 and V is TRBV28; the D gene is possibly TRBD1 (6 bases). The V gene lost 2 bases and the J gene lost 3 bases, with 10 bases spanning the gap. Germline values: CDR1 MDHEN, CDR2 SYDVKM. The CDR3 length is 14 residues. The CDR3 sequence: CASSLMYRDTEAFF. The CDR3 coding sequence is TGTGCCAGCAGTTTAATGTACAGGGACACTGAAGCTTTCTTT.

V usage is TRBV5-1 and J usage is TRBJ2-5, with no clear D. The V and J ends lost 1 base and 2 bases respectively, with 6 bases between them. There are 13 residues in the CDR3. Germline CDR1 SGHRS, CDR2 YFSETQ. CDR3 residues: CASSLSVQETQYF. The CDR3 nucleotides read TGCGCCAGCAGCTTGTCAGTTCAAGAGACCCAGTACTTC.

The chain is built from TRBV2 and TRBJ1-1, with D hard to call. This CDR3 spans 14 amino acids. V dropped 6 bases and J dropped 0 bases, with 11 bases sitting between them. In germline, CDR1 is SNHLY, CDR2 FYNNEI. CDR3 nucleotide sequence: TGTGCCAGCAGAAAGACATGGGTGAACACTGAAGCTTTCTTT. It is translated as CASRKTWVNTEAFF.

The J gene is TRBJ2-1, the V gene TRBV19; 9 bases map to TRBD1. Germline-derived CDR1 and CDR2 are LNHDA and SQIVND (reference sequence). The CDR3 totals 14 residues. J gave up 7 bases and V 3 bases, and 4 bases lay outside the gene matches. The CDR3 sequence is CASSIIQGANEQFF. For the CDR3, the DNA is TGTGCCAGTAGTATTATACAGGGGGCGAATGAGCAGTTCTTC.

This clone was counted between two and nine times. The rearrangement links TRBV4-2 to TRBJ2-7; D unresolved. V dropped 0 bases and J dropped 5 bases, with 2 bases sitting between them. Germline assignment: CDR1 LGHNA and CDR2 YNFKEQ. CDR3 length: 11 residues. For the CDR3, the DNA is TGTGCCAGCAGCCAAGACGACGAGCAGTACTTC. Its translation is CASSQDDEQYF.

The chain has TRBV3-1 (or the pseudogene TRBV3-2) and TRBJ2-2; 15 bases agree with TRBD2. Unmatched junction bases numbered 7, after V lost 1 base and J lost 4 bases. The CDR3 consists of 19 residues. Germline lookup yields CDR1 LGHDT and CDR2 YNNKEL (reference sequence). The CDR3 loop is CASSQVGLAGGRSTGELFF. The CDR3 DNA follows: TGTGCCAGCAGCCAAGTAGGACTAGCGGGAGGGCGAAGCACCGGGGAGCTGTTTTTT.

The rearrangement joins TRBV27 to TRBJ1-5; no definite D call. The CDR3 extends over 15 amino acids. Trimming took off 3 bases at V and 0 bases at J, with 9 bases between the two ends. The germline CDR1 and CDR2 sequences are MNHEY and SMNVEV (reference sequence). The CDR3 region has the DNA TGTGCCAGCAGTTTGATCGGGGATAGCAATCAGCCCCAGCATTTT. Its protein product is CASSLIGDSNQPQHF.

V and J are TRBV28 and TRBJ1-2; D is perhaps TRBD1 (6 bases). The CDR3 covers 14 residues. The germline V and J ends were trimmed by 4 bases and 4 bases, with 13 bases remaining between them. Germline CDR1 and CDR2: MDHEN and SYDVKM. This chain's CDR3 is CASSSRQDLYGYTF. Here the CDR3 DNA reads TGTGCCAGCAGTTCCCGACAGGACCTCTATGGCTACACCTTC.

The J gene is TRBJ2-1, the V gene TRBV9; weak D call: TRBD2 (6 bases). CDR3 size: 15 residues. Per the germline V gene, CDR1 is SGDLS and CDR2 is YYNGEE. Trimming cost V 0 bases and J 6 bases, with 13 bases left between them. CDR3 nucleotides: TGTGCCAGCAGCGTAGGGGGGGTCCTAGTCAATGAGCAGTTCTTC. This encodes CASSVGGVLVNEQFF.

The V gene is TRBV28, the J gene TRBJ2-5, with 9 bases that match TRBD2. The J segment lost 4 bases and the V segment lost 5 bases, leaving 8 bases of the junction unmatched. Germline V gene lookup returns CDR1 MDHEN and CDR2 SYDVKM. The CDR3 has 15 amino acids. The DNA for the CDR3 is TGTGCCAGCAGTAAAATAGCGGGAGAGGTAGAGACCCAGTACTTC. This translates into CASSKIAGEVETQYF.

The rearrangement links TRBV4-1 to TRBJ2-2; D not resolved. Trimming shortened V by 3 bases and J by 0 bases, and 11 bases separated the two germline ends. CDR1 and CDR2 from the germline V gene are MGHRA and YSYEKL. The CDR3 has 16 residues. The CDR3 loop reads CASSHGSHTNTGELFF. The CDR3 DNA follows: TGCGCCAGCAGCCACGGGTCTCATACGAACACCGGGGAGCTGTTTTTT.

V usage is TRBV5-1 and J usage is TRBJ1-1; 10 bases are shared with TRBD1. The CDR3 loop spans 13 amino acids. Per germline, CDR1 SGHRS and CDR2 YFSETQ. Trimming took 5 bases from V and 10 from J; bases not matched to a gene: 8. DNA for the CDR3: TGCGCCAGCAGTCGACAGGGGGCTCAAATAGCTTTCTTT. This encodes CASSRQGAQIAFF. The full variable domain, in which reference TRBV5-1 and TRBJ1-1 provide the parts outside the CDR3, is KAGVTQTPRYLIKTRGQQVTLSCSPISGHRSVSWYQQTPGQGLQFLFEYFSETQRNKGNFPGRFSGRQFSNSRSEMNVSTLELGDSALYLCASSRQGAQIAFFGQGTRLTVV.

The chain couples TRBV12-3 or TRBV12-4 to TRBJ1-6; possible D gene TRBD1, 5 bases. The CDR3 has 12 amino acids. V lost 6 bases to trimming and J lost 9 bases, with 9 bases between them. The CDR3 DNA is TGTGCCAGCAGCCTAAGGGGTTCACCCCTCCACTTT. Its protein is CASSLRGSPLHF.

This CDR3 reads CASSLRASGFPIAEQYF. In DNA, the CDR3 is TGTGCCAGCAGTTTAAGGGCTAGCGGGTTCCCCATAGCGGAGCAGTACTTC. The rearrangement uses TRBV28 and TRBJ2-7; TRBD2 agrees at 8 bases. Germline CDR1 is MDHEN and CDR2 is SYDVKM. Trimming removed 2 bases from V and 7 bases from J; junction bases left unmatched: 16. The length of the CDR3 is 17 residues.

V and J are TRBV6-6 and TRBJ1-2, with TRBD1 matching 7 bases. Germline V gives CDR1 MNHNY, CDR2 SVGAGI (reference sequence). The V and J ends lost 4 bases and 2 bases, in that order; junction bases with no gene match: 4. The CDR3 spans 14 residues. The CDR3 loop reads CASSSPGQNYGYTF. CDR3 in DNA: TGTGCCAGCAGTTCTCCGGGACAGAACTATGGCTACACCTTC.

The chain has TRBV9 and TRBJ2-5; 7 bases line up with TRBD1. Germline CDR1 is SGDLS and CDR2 is YYNGEE. CDR3 length: 16 residues. The V gene end was trimmed by 3 bases and the J gene end by 4 bases; junction bases not matched to a gene: 12. The CDR3 nucleotides are TGTGCCAGCAGCGGAAGGGGGCAGGGAAGTAGAGAGACCCAGTACTTC. Amino acids: CASSGRGQGSRETQYF.

This clone was picked up many times. The rearrangement uses TRBV18 and TRBJ2-1; D is uncertain. Trimming took off 0 bases at V and 2 bases at J, with 11 bases between the two ends. The CDR3 spans 16 residues. Germline lookup yields CDR1 KGHSH and CDR2 LQKENI. CDR3 sequence: CASSPPVLIAYNEQFF. The CDR3 bases are TGTGCCAGCTCACCACCGGTTTTAATAGCCTACAATGAGCAGTTCTTC.

This clone came up a few times. V is TRBV6-1 and J is TRBJ1-1, with 7 bases that match TRBD1. This CDR3 region has 15 residues. Germline CDR1 is MNHNS and CDR2 is SASEGT. J lost 1 base, V lost 3 bases, and 5 bases had no gene match. CDR3 coding DNA: TGTGCCAGCAGTGACCGGGGACAGAAGAACACTGAAGCTTTCTTT. Amino acid sequence: CASSDRGQKNTEAFF.

Remarks on this clone: The germline gene is not matched at one end of the junction; a read error may be the cause. The gene calls are TRBV28 and TRBJ1-4; 11 nucleotides agree with TRBD1. Germline CDR1 reads MDHEN; CDR2 reads SYDVKM. The CDR3 is 15 amino acids. CDR3 region: CASSVRTGGAEKLLF. DNA for the CDR3: TGTGCCAGCAGTGTCCGGACAGGGGGCGCAGAAAAACTGCTTTTT. Looking up the rest from reference TRBV28 and TRBJ1-4 gives the full variable domain: DVKVTQSSRYLVKRTGEKVFLECVQDMDHENMFWYRQDPGLGLRLIYFSYDVKMKEKGDIPEGYSVSREKKERFSLILESASTNQTSMYLCASSVRTGGAEKLLFGSGTQLSVL.

This clone has only one observation. This chain joins TRBV19 and TRBJ1-6; TRBD1 matches 7 bases. V shed 5 bases, J shed 6 bases, and the junction held 4 bases outside the gene matches. CDR3 length equals 14 residues. The V gene's germline CDR1 is LNHDA and CDR2 SQIVND (reference sequence). CDR3 bases: TGTGCCAGTAGTCTCGGACAGGTTAATTCACCCCTCCACTTT. This codes for CASSLGQVNSPLHF.

V is TRBV14 and J is TRBJ2-5; TRBD2 aligns across 9 bases. Germline CDR1 SGHDN, CDR2 FVKESK. After removal of 8 bases from V and 9 bases from J, the junction contained 13 bases not matched to a gene. The CDR3 covers 14 residues. CDR3 nucleotide sequence: TGTGCCAGCGCGCTAGCGGGGTCCCCAGGGGCCCAGTACTTC. Residues: CASALAGSPGAQYF.

The gene calls are TRBV7-2 and TRBJ2-7; D not resolved. V lost 3 bases to trimming and J lost 7 bases, with 13 bases between them. The CDR3 has 13 residues. Germline CDR1 SGHTA, CDR2 FQGNSA. The DNA of the CDR3 is TGTGCCAGCAGCTTCAGAGACGGGTGGGAGCAGTACTTC. Encoded protein: CASSFRDGWEQYF.

V is TRBV19 and J is TRBJ2-1, with TRBD2 identical over 11 bases. The CDR3 loop spans 16 amino acids. The V and J ends lost 0 bases and 4 bases, in that order; junction bases with no gene match: 2. Germline V gene sequence: CDR1 LNHDA, CDR2 SQIVND (reference sequence). The CDR3: CASSIDSGGGYNEQFF. CDR3 bases: TGTGCCAGTAGTATAGATAGCGGGGGGGGTTACAATGAGCAGTTCTTC.

The chain employs TRBV6-2 or TRBV6-3 and TRBJ1-5; the match to TRBD1 covers 11 bases. Losses at the gene ends were 5 bases for V and 7 bases for J; bases not matched to a gene: 7. The CDR3 has 15 amino acids. Germline CDR1 is MNHEY and CDR2 is SVGEGT. This CDR3 is CASSHGGQGGQPQHF. The CDR3 DNA sequence: TGTGCCAGCAGTCACGGGGGACAGGGGGGACAGCCCCAGCATTTT.

The genes are TRBV7-2 and TRBJ2-5; D gene uncertain. This CDR3 spans 16 amino acids. Germline loops: CDR1 SGHTA, CDR2 FQGNSA. Trimming cost V 3 bases and J 4 bases, with 18 bases left between them. DNA for the CDR3: TGTGCCAGCAGCTTCTTACCGCGCGGCGTGAGAGAGACCCAGTACTTC. Translation: CASSFLPRGVRETQYF.

In nucleotides, the CDR3 is TGTGCCAGCAGCGGGGTTGCCCTAGCGGGAGCATATACGCAGTATTTT. Translating it yields CASSGVALAGAYTQYF. The chain couples TRBV9 to TRBJ2-3, with 10 bases matching TRBD2. In germline, CDR1 is SGDLS, CDR2 YYNGEE. V lost 3 bases to trimming and J lost 7 bases; unmatched junction nucleotides: 11. The CDR3 has 16 residues.

In DNA, the CDR3 is TGTGCCAGCAGCCAAGATATTAGCGGGAGGGCCTACGAGCAGTACTTC. The encoded protein is CASSQDISGRAYEQYF. The chain carries TRBV4-2 and TRBJ2-7, with 11 bases that match TRBD2. This CDR3 spans 16 amino acids. V was pared by 0 bases and J by 2 bases, with 3 bases of the junction left unmatched. CDR1 LGHNA and CDR2 YNFKEQ come from the germline V gene.

The rearrangement uses TRBV28 and TRBJ2-1, with a tentative D call TRBD1 (7 bases). CDR1 and CDR2 from the germline V gene are MDHEN and SYDVKM. CDR3 length: 15 amino acids. Trimming pared 4 bases from V and 8 bases from J, leaving 18 bases between. CDR3 DNA sequence: TGTGCCAGCAGTTCGGCGGGACAGCTCATCGATGAGCAGTTCTTC. Translated, it gives CASSSAGQLIDEQFF.